A selection of T cell receptor beta chains follows, all from one sample in a study of blood T cell repertoires in COVID-19. This table comes from immunoSEQ multiplex PCR, and its TCRdb copy is limited to in-frame clones, with some not included. The sample holds about 250,000 clones, approximately 90% seen once. Source material: peripheral blood. The source of these receptors is a man aged 25 to 40 with acute or convalescent COVID-19. The CDR3 runs from the conserved cysteine through the conserved F or W. D genes are given only for firm matches. For some rows the clone size is stated as once, few or many, or as a class when expanded; others skip it.

TRBV14	-	TRBJ2-1	-	TGTGCCAGCAGCCTCCGGGAGCATGAGCAGTTCTTC	CASSLREHEQFF
TRBV7-7	-	TRBJ2-2	-	TGTGCTAGCAGCTTAGTAGGAGCAGATAACACCGGGGAGCTGTTTTTT	CASSLVGADNTGELFF
TRBV15	-	TRBJ1-2	-	TGTGCCACCAGCAGAGGAACTGGGCTTGGCTACACCTTC	CATSRGTGLGYTF
TRBV6-5	-	TRBJ1-3	TRBD1	TGTGCCAGCAGTTCCCGGCGGACAGGCTCTGGAAACACCATATATTTT	CASSSRRTGSGNTIYF
TRBV7-2	-	TRBJ1-1	-	TGTGCCAGCAGCTGGCTCAGGGTGGGGACTGAAGCTTTCTTT	CASSWLRVGTEAFF
TRBV28	-	TRBJ2-1	-	TGTGCCAGCAGTTTATTAGGCGGTGAGCAGTTCTTC	CASSLLGGEQFF
TRBV19	once	TRBJ1-2	-	TGTGCCAGTAAAGAGGGGAGGAACTATGGCTACACCTTC	CASKEGRNYGYTF
TRBV24-1	few	TRBJ2-2	TRBD1	TGTGCCACCAGTGATGTGGGACAGGGAGGCGGGGAGCTGTTTTTT	CATSDVGQGGGELFF
TRBV2	-	TRBJ1-1	TRBD1	TGTGCCAGCAGAGCCACAGGGGTGAGCACTGAAGCTTTCTTT	CASRATGVSTEAFF
TRBV19	-	TRBJ2-7	-	TGTGCCAGTACCCCTAGAGGCGGACTTGTCCACGAGCAGTACTTC	CASTPRGGLVHEQYF
TRBV11-2	-	TRBJ2-5	TRBD2	TGTGCCAGCAGCCCCTCCATCCCTACTAGCGGGGAAGAGACCCAGTACTTC	CASSPSIPTSGEETQYF
TRBV2	-	TRBJ1-5	-	TGTGCCAGCAGTGAAAGAAGGGGAAGGGCAGAGCCCCAGCATTTT	CASSERRGRAEPQHF
TRBV5-1	-	TRBJ1-1	-	TGCGCCAGCAGCCAAACGGCGGGAATCACTGAAGCTTTCTTT	CASSQTAGITEAFF
TRBV9	-	TRBJ2-5	TRBD2	TGTGCCAGCAGCGAACCCCTAGCGGGGGCAAAAGAGACCCAGTACTTC	CASSEPLAGAKETQYF